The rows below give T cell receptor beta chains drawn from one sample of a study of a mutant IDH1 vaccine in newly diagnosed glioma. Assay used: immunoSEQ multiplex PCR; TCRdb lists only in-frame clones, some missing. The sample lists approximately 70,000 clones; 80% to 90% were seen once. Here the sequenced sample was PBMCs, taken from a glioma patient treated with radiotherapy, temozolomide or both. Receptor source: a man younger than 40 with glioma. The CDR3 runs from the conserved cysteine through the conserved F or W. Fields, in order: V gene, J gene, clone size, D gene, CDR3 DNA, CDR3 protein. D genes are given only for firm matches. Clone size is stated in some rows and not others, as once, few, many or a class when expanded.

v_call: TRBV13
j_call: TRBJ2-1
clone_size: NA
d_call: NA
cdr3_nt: TGTGCCAGCAGCGCCACTAGCTACAATGAGCAGTTCTTC
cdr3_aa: CASSATSYNEQFF

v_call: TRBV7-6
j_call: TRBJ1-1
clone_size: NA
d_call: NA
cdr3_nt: TGTGCCAGCAGCTCAGGAGGGCAGGAAGCTTTCTTT
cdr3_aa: CASSSGGQEAFF

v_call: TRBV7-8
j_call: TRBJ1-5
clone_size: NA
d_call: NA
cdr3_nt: TGTGCCAGCAGCTCCCGTCTAGGGAATCAGCCCCAGCATTTT
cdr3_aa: CASSSRLGNQPQHF

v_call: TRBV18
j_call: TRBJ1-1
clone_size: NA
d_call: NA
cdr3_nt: TGTGCCAGCTCACCACATCTACCGGGGGGGAACACTGAAGCTTTCTTT
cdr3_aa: CASSPHLPGGNTEAFF

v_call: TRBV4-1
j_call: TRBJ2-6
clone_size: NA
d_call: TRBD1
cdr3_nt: TGCGCCAGCAGCCAAGGGGACAGGGTGGGTGGGGCCAACGTCCTGACTTTC
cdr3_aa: CASSQGDRVGGANVLTF

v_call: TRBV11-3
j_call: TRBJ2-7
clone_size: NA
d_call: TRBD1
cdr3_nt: TGTGCCAGCGCCGTGGACAGGGACGGCGAGCAGTACTTC
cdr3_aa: CASAVDRDGEQYF

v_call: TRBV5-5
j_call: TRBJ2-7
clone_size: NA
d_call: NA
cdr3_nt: TGTGCCAGCAGCTTGGACGCAAGGACGGTAGCCTACGAGCAGTACTTC
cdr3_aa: CASSLDARTVAYEQYF

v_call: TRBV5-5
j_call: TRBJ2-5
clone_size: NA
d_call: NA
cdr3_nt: TGTGCCAGCAGCTTGTTCTTTGCGGATGGGGAGACCCAGTACTTC
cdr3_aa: CASSLFFADGETQYF

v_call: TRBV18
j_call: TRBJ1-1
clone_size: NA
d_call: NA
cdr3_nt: TGTGCCAGCTCACCAGTTTCTCAGGGGACTCTTTCCACTGAAGCTTTCTTT
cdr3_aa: CASSPVSQGTLSTEAFF

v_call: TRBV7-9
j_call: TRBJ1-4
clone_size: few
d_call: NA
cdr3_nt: TGTGCCAGCAGCTCCGGGTCTCTGGAGGAAAAACTGTTTTTT
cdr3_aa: CASSSGSLEEKLFF

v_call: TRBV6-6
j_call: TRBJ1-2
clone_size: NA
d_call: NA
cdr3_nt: TGTGCCAGCAGTTCCGGGGGATATGGCTACACCTTC
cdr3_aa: CASSSGGYGYTF

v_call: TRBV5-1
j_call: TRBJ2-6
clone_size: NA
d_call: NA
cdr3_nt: TGCGCCAGCAGCTCAGGGTCTGGGGCCAACGTCCTGACTTTC
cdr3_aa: CASSSGSGANVLTF

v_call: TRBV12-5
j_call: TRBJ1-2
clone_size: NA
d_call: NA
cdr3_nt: TGTGCTAGTGGCAGAATTGAGGGGTATGGCTACACCTTC
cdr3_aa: CASGRIEGYGYTF

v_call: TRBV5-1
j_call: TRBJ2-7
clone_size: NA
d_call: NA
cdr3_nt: TGCGCCAGCAGCTTGGCCCTCGGCTACGAGCAGTACTTC
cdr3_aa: CASSLALGYEQYF

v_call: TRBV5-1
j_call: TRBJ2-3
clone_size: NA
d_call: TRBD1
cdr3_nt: TGCGCCAGCAGCGTTCGACCACAGGGGGACACAGATACGCAGTATTTT
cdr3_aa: CASSVRPQGDTDTQYF

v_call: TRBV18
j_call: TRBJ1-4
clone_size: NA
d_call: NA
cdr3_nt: TGTGCCAGCTCACCACCGGAGTCATCTAATGAAAAACTGTTTTTT
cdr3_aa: CASSPPESSNEKLFF

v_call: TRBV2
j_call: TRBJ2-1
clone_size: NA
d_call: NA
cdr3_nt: TGTGCCAGCAGTGAATACAATGAGCAGTTCTTC
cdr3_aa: CASSEYNEQFF

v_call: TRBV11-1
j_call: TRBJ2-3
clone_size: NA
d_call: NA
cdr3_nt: TGTGCCAGCAGCGCACCAACCACAGATACGCAGTATTTT
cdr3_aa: CASSAPTTDTQYF

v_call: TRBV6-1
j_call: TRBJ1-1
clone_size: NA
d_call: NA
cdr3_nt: TGTGCCAGCAAGCCAGGGCGGAACACTGAAGCTTTCTTT
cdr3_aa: CASKPGRNTEAFF

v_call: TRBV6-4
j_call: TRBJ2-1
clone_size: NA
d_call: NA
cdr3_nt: TGTGCCAGCAGTGACTCGGCGGGTTCCTACAATGAGCAGTTCTTC
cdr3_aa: CASSDSAGSYNEQFF

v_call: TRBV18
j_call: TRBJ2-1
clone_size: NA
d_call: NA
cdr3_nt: TGTGCCAGCTCACCCCGAAGGGTGGGCGGGGTCACCCACAATGAGCAGTTCTTC
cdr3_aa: CASSPRRVGGVTHNEQFF

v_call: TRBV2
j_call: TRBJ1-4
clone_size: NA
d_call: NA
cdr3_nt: TGTGCCAGCAGTGAAATGGATCCCTTCGGGACAACTAATGAAAAACTGTTTTTT
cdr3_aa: CASSEMDPFGTTNEKLFF

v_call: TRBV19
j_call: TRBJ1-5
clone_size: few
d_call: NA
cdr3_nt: TGTGCCAGTAGTATTGGGGGGGATCGACAGCCCCAGCATTTT
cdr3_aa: CASSIGGDRQPQHF

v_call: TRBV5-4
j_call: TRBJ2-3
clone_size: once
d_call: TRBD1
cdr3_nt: TGTGCCAGCAGCGCTGACAGGGGGCGTAGCACAGATACGCAGTATTTT
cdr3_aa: CASSADRGRSTDTQYF

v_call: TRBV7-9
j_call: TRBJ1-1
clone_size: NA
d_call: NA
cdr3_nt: TGTGCCAGCAGCCCAGGGGTGGGCACTGAAGCTTTCTTT
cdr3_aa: CASSPGVGTEAFF

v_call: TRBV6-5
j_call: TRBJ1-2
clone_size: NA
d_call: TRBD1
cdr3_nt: TGTGCCAGCAGTGAACAGGGGGAAGGGTATGGCTACACCTTC
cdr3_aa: CASSEQGEGYGYTF

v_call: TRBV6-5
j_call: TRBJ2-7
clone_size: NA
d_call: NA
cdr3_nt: TGTGCCAGCAGTTACACTCGGACAGCCTACGAGCAGTACTTC
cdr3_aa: CASSYTRTAYEQYF

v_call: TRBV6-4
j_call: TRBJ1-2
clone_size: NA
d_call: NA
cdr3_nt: TGTGCCAGCAGTCCTTCGGGGGCAGACGGCTACACCTTC
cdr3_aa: CASSPSGADGYTF